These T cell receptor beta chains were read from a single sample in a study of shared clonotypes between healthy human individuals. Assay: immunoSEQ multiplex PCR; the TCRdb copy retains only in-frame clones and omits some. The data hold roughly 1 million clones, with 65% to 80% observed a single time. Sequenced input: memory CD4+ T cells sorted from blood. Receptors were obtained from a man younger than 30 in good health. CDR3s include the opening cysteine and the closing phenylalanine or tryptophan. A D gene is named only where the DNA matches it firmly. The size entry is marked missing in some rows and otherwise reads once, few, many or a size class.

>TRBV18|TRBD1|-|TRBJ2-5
TGTGCCAGCTCACCCCGACAGGGGCTGAGAGAGACCCAGTACTTC
CASSPRQGLRETQYF
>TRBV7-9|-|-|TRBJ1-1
TGTGCCAGCAGCTTACTGGACACTGAAGCTTTCTTT
CASSLLDTEAFF
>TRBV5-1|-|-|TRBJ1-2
TGCGCCAGCAGCTTGGGAGGGCAGGAGGGCTACACCTTC
CASSLGGQEGYTF
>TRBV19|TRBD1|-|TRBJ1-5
TGTGCCAGTAGTATAGAACTGACAGGGCCCCGGCATTTT
CASSIELTGPRHF
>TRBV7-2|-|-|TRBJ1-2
TGTGCCAGCAGCCCGAGGACAGACAACTATGGCTACACCTTC
CASSPRTDNYGYTF
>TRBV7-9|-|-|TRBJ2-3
TGTGCCAGCAGCCCCAGGGGTGACACCTCACAGAATACGCAGTATTTT
CASSPRGDTSQNTQYF
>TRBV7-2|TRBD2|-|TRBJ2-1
TGTGCCAGCAGCACATCCTTCGCGGGAGGGCACAATGAGCAGTTCTTC
CASSTSFAGGHNEQFF
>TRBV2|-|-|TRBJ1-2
TGTGCCAGCAGTGAAAGGGAACTGAGCGGCACCTTC
CASSERELSGTF
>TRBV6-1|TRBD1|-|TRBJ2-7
TGTGCCAGCAGTGAACCGGGACAGGGTTACGAGCAGTACTTC
CASSEPGQGYEQYF
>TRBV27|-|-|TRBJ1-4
TGTGCCAGCAGTTTATCAGGGAGGGGGGGCAATGAAAAACTGTTTTTT
CASSLSGRGGNEKLFF
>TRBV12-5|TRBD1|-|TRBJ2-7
TGTGCTAGTGGTTCAGGGCAGGGGGTGGGGTCCTACGAGCAGTACTTC
CASGSGQGVGSYEQYF
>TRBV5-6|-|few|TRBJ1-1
TGTGCCAGCAGCTTCAGTACAGGCTTCCAAGCTTTCTTT
CASSFSTGFQAFF
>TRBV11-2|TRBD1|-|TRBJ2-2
TGTGCCAGCAGCTCGACAGGGGGTCTCGTGGGCGGGGAGCTGTTTTTT
CASSSTGGLVGGELFF
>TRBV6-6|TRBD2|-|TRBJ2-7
TGTGCCAGCAGTTATCAGGCGGGAGAACTGGACGAGCAGTACTTC
CASSYQAGELDEQYF
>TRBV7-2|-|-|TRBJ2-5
TGTGCCAGCAGCTTGGCAGGGGACGAGACCCAGTACTTC
CASSLAGDETQYF
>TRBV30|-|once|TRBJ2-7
TGTGCCTGGAGTGTACGTATCGGGGGATACTCCTACGAGCAGTACTTC
CAWSVRIGGYSYEQYF
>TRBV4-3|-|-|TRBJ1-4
TGCGCCAGCAGCCAAGAGAGTCAACCTAATGAAAAACTGTTTTTT
CASSQESQPNEKLFF
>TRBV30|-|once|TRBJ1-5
TGTGCCTGGAGCCAAGGGACGAGCAATCAGCCCCAGCATTTT
CAWSQGTSNQPQHF
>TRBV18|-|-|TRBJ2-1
TGTGCCAGCTCACCGGCTCGCGGGCAATACAATGAGCAGTTCTTC
CASSPARGQYNEQFF
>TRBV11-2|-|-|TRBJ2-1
TGTGCCAGCAGCTTAGCCAGGGGAGTGGGCAATGAGCAGTTCTTC
CASSLARGVGNEQFF
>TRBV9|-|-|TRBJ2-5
TGTGCCAGCAGCCAACCCGGAGCAACCCAGTACTTC
CASSQPGATQYF
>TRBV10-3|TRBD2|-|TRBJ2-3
TGTGCCATCAGTGAGGGGGGGGTTAGCACAGATACGCAGTATTTT
CAISEGGVSTDTQYF
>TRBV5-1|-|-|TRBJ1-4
TGCGCCAGCAGCTTTTACGGGATTAATGAAAAACTGTTTTTT
CASSFYGINEKLFF
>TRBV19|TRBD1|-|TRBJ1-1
TGTGCCAGTAGCAACACAGGGGTTAATGAAGCTTTCTTT
CASSNTGVNEAFF
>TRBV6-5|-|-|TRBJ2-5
TGTGCCAGCAGTTACTCGGTAGGGGAAAAGACCCAGTACTTC
CASSYSVGEKTQYF
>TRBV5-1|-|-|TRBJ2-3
TGCGCCAGCAGCCTCCAATTTACAGATACGCAGTATTTT
CASSLQFTDTQYF
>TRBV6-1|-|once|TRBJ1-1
TGTGCCAGCAGTGAAGCAAGGGAGGTAGCTTTCTTT
CASSEAREVAFF
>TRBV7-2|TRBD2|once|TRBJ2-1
TGTGCCAGCAGCTCGGGACTAGCGAACTACAATGAGCAGTTCTTC
CASSSGLANYNEQFF
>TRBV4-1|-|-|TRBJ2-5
TGCGCCAGCAGCCAAGATTCCCGGAGAGCCCAAGAGACCCAGTACTTC
CASSQDSRRAQETQYF
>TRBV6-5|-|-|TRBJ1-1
TGTGCCAGCAGTTACGGGGATCCCAAGAACACTGAAGCTTTCTTT
CASSYGDPKNTEAFF
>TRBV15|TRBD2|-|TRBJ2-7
TGTGCCACCAGCAGAGTGGCGGGAGGTACGGGCGAGCAGTACTTC
CATSRVAGGTGEQYF
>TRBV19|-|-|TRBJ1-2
TGTGCCAGTAGTATAACAGGAATCCCTGGCTACACCTTC
CASSITGIPGYTF
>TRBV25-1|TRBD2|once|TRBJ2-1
TGTGCCAGCTCTGTTAGCGGGAGGAAAAACAATGAGCAGTTCTTC
CASSVSGRKNNEQFF
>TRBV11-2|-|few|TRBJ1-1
TGTGCCAGCAGCTTTAGAGGGGAGACTGAAGCTTTCTTT
CASSFRGETEAFF
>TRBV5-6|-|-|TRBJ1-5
TGTGCCAGCAGCTTAAGAGGAAAGAATCAGCCCCAGCATTTT
CASSLRGKNQPQHF
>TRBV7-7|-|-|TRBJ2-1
TGTGCTAGCAGCTTAGAGGGACTGAACACAGTGGGTGAGCAGTTCTTC
CASSLEGLNTVGEQFF
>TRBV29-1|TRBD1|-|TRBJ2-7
TGCAGCGTTGAGGACAGGGAGAATGAGCAGTACTTC
CSVEDRENEQYF
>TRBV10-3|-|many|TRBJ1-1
TGTGCCATCAGTGAGTACGGCACCCTGAACACTGAAGCTTTCTTT
CAISEYGTLNTEAFF
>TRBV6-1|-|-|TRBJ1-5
TGTGCCAGCAGTGAAAATCAGCCCCAGCATTTT
CASSENQPQHF
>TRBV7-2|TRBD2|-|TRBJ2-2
TGTGCCAGCAGCCTCCTGAGCGGGGGATTATCCGGGGAGCTGTTTTTT
CASSLLSGGLSGELFF
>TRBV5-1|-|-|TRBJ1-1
TGCGCCAGCTTTCAGGTGAACACTGAAGCTTTCTTT
CASFQVNTEAFF
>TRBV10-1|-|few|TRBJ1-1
TGCGCCAGCAGTGACCGGAGTCCGAAGGCCTTAGCTGAAGCTTTCTTT
CASSDRSPKALAEAFF
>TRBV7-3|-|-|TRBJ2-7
TGTGCCAGCAGCCCTGGGGGGACCTACGAGCAGTACTTC
CASSPGGTYEQYF
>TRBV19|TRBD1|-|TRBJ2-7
TGTGCCAGTAGCCGGACGGGGACAGCCTACGAGCAGTACTTC
CASSRTGTAYEQYF
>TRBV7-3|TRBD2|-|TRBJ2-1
TGTGCCAGCAGCTTATTTCATAGCGGGGGTAACAATGAGCAGTTCTTC
CASSLFHSGGNNEQFF